This TCR beta chain appears in the sequencing data of a study of spatial heterogeneity in lung cancer. The CDR3 is 16 amino acids. Trimming removed 3 bases from V and 3 bases from J; junction bases left unmatched: 7. The germline gives CDR1 SGDLS, CDR2 YYNGEE. Time point in this sample: blood at routine non-recurrence follow-up after resection. MiXCR, applied by TCRdb to the 5' RACE reads, yields one record per CDR3 protein. The sample consists of approximately 110,000 distinct CDR3 sequences, 10% to 13% of them appearing once. Sequenced here: PBMCs, sampled at follow-up. V usage is TRBV9 and J usage is TRBJ1-1; TRBD1 aligns across 11 bases. The receptor comes from a female donor with early-stage non-small cell lung cancer. DNA for the CDR3: TGTGCCAGCAGCGCCCGGGACAGGGGGTCGTACACTGAAGCTTTCTTT. Its protein product is CASSARDRGSYTEAFF.